The rows below give T cell receptor beta chains drawn from one sample of a study of blood T cell repertoires in COVID-19. The assay was immunoSEQ multiplex PCR, and TCRdb's table has in-frame clones only and misses some. The sample lists about 99,000 clones, roughly nine tenths seen once, with approximately 5.5% in the top ten. Sequenced: peripheral blood. These receptors were collected from a human donor in a cohort sampled during active COVID-19. Both conserved end residues are part of each CDR3. A D gene is named only where the DNA matches it firmly. Clone size is stated in some rows and not others, as once, few, many or a class when expanded.

V	D	J	size	CDR3	DNA
TRBV29-1	.	TRBJ1-1	.	CSVEDSGGYTEAFF	TGCAGCGTTGAAGACTCCGGGGGGTACACTGAAGCTTTCTTT
TRBV5-6	TRBD1	TRBJ1-6	.	CASNWDRLPLHF	TGTGCCAGCAACTGGGACAGACTACCCCTCCACTTT
TRBV7-2	TRBD2	TRBJ2-7	.	CASSFPAGGPEQYF	TGTGCCAGCAGCTTTCCCGCGGGAGGTCCCGAGCAGTACTTC
TRBV6-5	.	TRBJ1-2	once	CASSALTGSNYGYTF	TGTGCCAGCAGCGCACTGACAGGATCTAACTATGGCTACACCTTC
TRBV5-4	.	TRBJ2-5	once	CASSWSGYQETQYF	TGTGCCAGCAGCTGGAGCGGGTACCAAGAGACCCAGTACTTC
TRBV28	.	TRBJ1-5	.	CASSLGGAYNQPQHF	TGTGCCAGCAGTTTGGGGGGGGCCTATAATCAGCCCCAGCATTTT
TRBV2	.	TRBJ2-6	.	CASSDPFWANVLTF	TGTGCCAGCAGTGACCCCTTTTGGGCCAACGTCCTGACTTTC
TRBV6-2/TRBV6-3	.	TRBJ2-1	.	CASSYGEYNEQFF	TGTGCCAGCAGTTACGGAGAATACAATGAGCAGTTCTTC
TRBV18	.	TRBJ1-3	.	CASSPRAVETSGNTIYF	TGTGCCAGCTCACCACGGGCAGTTGAAACCTCTGGAAACACCATATATTTT
TRBV24-1	TRBD2	TRBJ2-1	.	CATSESRAGGPEQFF	TGTGCCACCAGTGAGTCGAGAGCGGGAGGGCCGGAGCAGTTCTTC
TRBV6-5	.	TRBJ1-2	once	CASSSLYGFYGYTF	TGTGCCAGCAGTTCTCTATACGGGTTCTATGGCTACACCTTC